The text below deals with one TCR beta chain. The antigen is undetermined. This sample is drawn from a study of vaccination effects on CD4 cells after COVID-19. The CDR3 totals 15 residues. Per germline, CDR1 SGHDN and CDR2 FVKESK. V trimming: 2 bases; J trimming: 8 bases; junction bases outside the gene matches: 6. Generated by immunoSEQ multiplex PCR, the TCRdb table keeps only in-frame clones and is missing some. The sample gives around 59,000 clones, around 82% of which show up once; roughly 2% is in the top ten. Using viral peptide pools, the ViraFEST assay grew out antigen-specific CD4+ T cells prior to sequencing. Following culture for around 10 days, CD4+ T cells were isolated. Either the BNT162b2 or mRNA-1273 vaccine was given to participants in two doses.

Sequenced here: CD4+ T cells from PBMCs cultured with HCoV-OC43 spike peptides, sampled after COVID-19 vaccination. As to subset: HCoV-OC43 spike overlapping peptide pool stimulation. The receptor was derived from a human donor who received a COVID-19 vaccine. The rearrangement uses TRBV14 and TRBJ1-4; 9 positions agree with TRBD1. CDR3 sequence reads: CASSQPGTGLEKLFF. Written as DNA, the CDR3 is TGTGCCAGCAGCCAACCCGGGACAGGGTTAGAAAAACTGTTTTTT.